This entry features one TCR beta chain sequence. Its antigen is not yet known. No qualities accompany the bases; no much larger clone lies one base away. TCR CDR3 regions were amplified from genomic DNA by multiplex PCR using the deep immunoSEQ assay. Extracted genomic DNA from each cell subset was spread evenly across all wells of several immunoSEQ 96-well plates, with each plate serving as a replicate. For sorted subsets, 150 to 200 ng genomic DNA, equal to 30,000 to 35,000 T cell genomes, was loaded into each replicate PCR. Purified libraries were measured with a Qubit 3.0 fluorometer, size-checked on a Bioanalyzer 2100, and measured again with the KAPA Library Quantification kit. Every immunoSEQ 96-well plate was sequenced on a separate single-read 150-cycle Illumina NextSeq 550 flow cell. In the paper's pipeline: Because only junctional sequences without quality scores were contained in the immunoSEQ output, filtering matching that applied to full-length reads could not be performed. To assign V/J genes and CDR3, sequences were annotated using PyIR, a Python wrapper for IgBLAST v1.9, with IMGT germline references. Any read was removed if the V/J assignment was weak (E-value above 1e-6), the CDR3 was missing, or the read contained stop codons, out-of-frame junctions, or ambiguous translated residues. V3J clonotypes were defined as sequences sharing the same inferred V gene, J gene, and CDR3 amino acid sequence. To compute the percentage overlap between repertoires, the number of shared unique clonotypes was divided by the size of the smaller repertoire. Three approaches were used to assess repertoire richness: RTK rarefaction, the Chao1 estimator, and Recon v2.1 estimates of unobserved clonotypes. Generation probabilities were computed with OLGA for all TCRbeta clonotypes obtained by the gDNA method from several donors. Not all clones reach the TCRdb copy of this immuneACCESS table, which keeps in-frame sequences only. Checked studies attribute under half of the gap to unresolved V genes and leave the rest unexplained. V and J calls plus clone size are reproduced from that table; the DNA served to infer D and trimming. This sample has 1,400,000 or so clones in its table, and just under 99% of those were observed once. Approximately 0.4% of the sample rests with the top ten.

The CDR3, cysteine through phenylalanine, is 13 amino acids long. The retained sequence is limited to the CDR3, 39 bases, with the frame set at the first base. Via the germline V gene, CDR1 is SGHRS and CDR2 YFSETQ. The trim is 0 bases for V and 10 bases for J, with a gap of 11 bases between the germline ends. This sample stems from a study of shared clonotypes between healthy human individuals (dated by TCRdb to the early 2020s). Context from the whole study: The cohort comprised a couple of women and a few men aged 18 to 49 years. For each donor, three plates each were used for CD4 naive and CD4 memory, two plates were used for CD8 naive, and one plate was used for CD8 memory. Blood TCR repertoires of about five healthy adults were deeply sequenced to estimate repertoire size and the extent of clonotype sharing between individuals. To increase sequencing depth and limit assay-specific biases, TCR repertoire library preparation and sequencing were carried out by different laboratories using diverse techniques. Each donor's leukapheresis produced roughly between roughly 0.85 and 9 billion PBMCs.

The donors were healthy, HIV-negative adults with no recently reported acute infections or vaccinations. Every donor was a Caucasian adult residing in Nashville, Tennessee, USA. CD4+ T cells were enriched through magnetic negative selection, after which naive cells were positively selected on CD45RA and the remaining negative fraction served as the memory subset. After blood collection by leukapheresis, PBMCs were isolated using Ficoll-Histopaque density gradient centrifugation and then cryopreserved in the vapor phase of liquid nitrogen. Purity and quantity of every magnetically sorted T cell population were checked by analytical flow cytometry. Genomic DNA was isolated from every sorted fraction and measured by UV absorbance on a Nanodrop 2000c. The investigation overall reported the following: Sampling was limited to blood, and TCR repertoires in tissue likely differ from TCR repertoires in blood. Rarefaction of sorted-subset datasets indicated incomplete sequencing despite the large sequencing depth. Across a handful of donors, roughly 5.4% of naive CD4, 3.5% of naive CD8, under 2.5% of memory CD4, and under 0.45% of memory CD8 clonotypes were shared. Compared with non-shared clonotypes, clonotypes shared by all four sorted-subset donors had higher generation probabilities. The small number of donors limited the genetic and exposure-history diversity represented. Estimated clonotype richness was generally larger for naive than for memory subsets. Pairwise subsampling indicated that sequencing depth was expected to affect the degree of clonotype sharing among donors.

The sequenced sample consisted of naive CD4+ T cells sorted from blood. The sample's cell subset or site label is to be understood as: CD45RA+ positively selected. This receptor was identified in a man aged 25-45 years in good health. The chain uses TRBV5-1 and TRBJ2-1, with TRBD2 tentatively as D gene (5 bases match). The bases are TGCGCCAGCAGCTTGGCTGTCACGGGGGAGCAGTTCTTC. The encoded protein is CASSLAVTGEQFF.